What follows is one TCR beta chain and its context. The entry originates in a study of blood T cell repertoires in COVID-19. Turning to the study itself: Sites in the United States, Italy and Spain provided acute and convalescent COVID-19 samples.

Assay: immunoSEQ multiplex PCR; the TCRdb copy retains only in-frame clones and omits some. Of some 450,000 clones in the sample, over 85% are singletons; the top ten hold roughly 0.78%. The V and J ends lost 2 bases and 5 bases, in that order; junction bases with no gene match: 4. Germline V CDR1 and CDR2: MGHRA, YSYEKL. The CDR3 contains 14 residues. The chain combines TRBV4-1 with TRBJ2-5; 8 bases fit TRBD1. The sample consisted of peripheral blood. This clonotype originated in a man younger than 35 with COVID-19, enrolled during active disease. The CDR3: CASSQIRTGETQYF. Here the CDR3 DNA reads TGCGCCAGCAGCCAAATCCGGACAGGGGAGACCCAGTACTTC.